The 2 T cell receptor beta chains reported below all come from one sample, sequenced in a study of neoadjuvant anti-PD-1 for oral cavity cancer. Sequenced by immunoSEQ multiplex PCR; TCRdb stores in-frame clones only, minus some. The sample lists 55,000 to 75,000 clones, approximately 79% occurring once. Sample: PBMCs, taken before nivolumab (anti-PD-1) treatment. The receptors come from a person aged 35-79 years with oral cavity squamous cell carcinoma.

The chain recombines TRBV25-1 with TRBJ1-6, with D hard to call. The CDR3 extends over 15 amino acids. V lost 5 bases and J lost 5, with 13 bases in between. CDR1 and CDR2 (germline): MGHDK, SYGVNS. The CDR3 is CASSTLGSNNSPLHF. Here the CDR3 DNA reads TGTGCCAGCAGTACCCTGGGGAGTAATAATTCACCCCTCCACTTT.

This chain joins TRBV2 and TRBJ2-7; 12 bases line up with TRBD2. The CDR3 has 15 residues. In germline, CDR1 is SNHLY, CDR2 FYNNEI. Trimming at V came to 2 bases and at J to 2 bases, leaving 1 base not matched to a gene. The CDR3 spells CASSESSGGAYEQYF. DNA for the CDR3: TGTGCCAGCAGTGAATCTAGCGGGGGGGCCTACGAGCAGTACTTC.